This T cell receptor (beta chain) was obtained from a study of memory CD4+ T cells and cytomegalovirus serostatus. Study summary: This sample comes from healthy Belgian adults, 9 CMV seropositive, approximately 25 seronegative. Regarding the study as a whole: Of approximately 160 reported CMV TCRbeta sequences, roughly 70 were found in memory CD4+ repertoires.

The CDR3 totals 14 residues. Trimming took off 1 base at V and 5 bases at J, with 9 bases between the two ends. In germline, CDR1 is SGHTA, CDR2 FQGNSA. Single viable CD3+CD4+CD8-CD45RO+ cells were sorted as the memory CD4+ T cells. Comments on this clone: The antigen is undetermined.

TCRdb's copy holds only in-frame clones and misses some; the assay was immunoSEQ multiplex PCR. The repertoire holds some 54,000 clones, with around 88% as singletons. This chain links TRBV7-2 with TRBJ2-4; the D call may be TRBD1 or TRBD2 (6 bases each). Material for sequencing was memory CD4+ T cells from blood. This TCR was sampled from an adult in good health and CMV-seropositive. This CDR3 reads CASSLGGGQNIQYF. CDR3 nucleotide sequence: TGTGCCAGCAGCTTAGGAGGGGGGCAAAACATTCAGTACTTC. The full variable domain, its missing parts supplied by reference TRBV7-2 and TRBJ2-4, is GAGVSQSPSNKVTEKGKDVELRCDPISGHTALYWYRQSLGQGLEFLIYFQGNSAPDKSGLPSDRFSAERTGGSVSTLTIQRTQQEDSAVYLCASSLGGGQNIQYFGAGTRLSVL.